This TCR beta chain was profiled in a study of blood T cell repertoires in COVID-19. Study details: Samples taken during acute and convalescent COVID-19 were collected in the United States, Italy and Spain. In each case, the material was cDNA or gDNA derived from T cells, B-cell-depleted T cells, or PBMCs.

The sample holds a few counts of this clone. CDR3 length: 11 amino acids. V shed 2 bases and J shed 7 bases, with 7 bases lying between them. Looked up from germline, CDR1 is SGHDT and CDR2 is YYEEEE. Study processing details: The assay estimated nucleated cells by amplifying reference gene primers. Profiled with immunoSEQ multiplex PCR; TCRdb holds only in-frame clones, not every one. V and J calls and clone size are as listed in that table; D and trimming were resolved from the DNA. The sample lists tens of thousands of clones, approximately 85% seen once, with around 3% in the top ten. Specimen: peripheral blood. The sequence was collected from a man between 45 and 60 years old with active COVID-19. The V and J genes are TRBV5-6 and TRBJ2-7, with D possibly matching TRBD1 (5 bases). CDR3 nucleotides: TGTGCCAGCAGCTTTCAGGGAGAGCAGTACTTC. Translation gives CASSFQGEQYF.